The clone carrying this T cell receptor (beta chain) has only a few counts. Its target is unknown. Trimming removed 6 bases from V and 1 base from J, with 3 bases in between. The CDR3 runs 11 residues. Germline assignment: CDR1 SNHLY and CDR2 FYNNEI. PCR was performed a second time for about 7 to 12 cycles using a sample-barcoded 5' primer and a J-beta primer mix. TCRdb called the 5' RACE reads again in MiXCR, with one record for every CDR3 protein. The sample contains fewer than 800,000 distinct CDR3 sequences, 49% of which appear only once. The entry originates in a study of blood T cells in healthy people across ages. Study conclusions and caveats: Naive CD4+ cells and diversity were both higher in long-lived donors than in aged donors.

Researchers collected roughly 10 milliliters of peripheral blood from every single donor. Isolating PBMCs gave at least 6 million of these cells per sample. The chain joins TRBV2 to TRBJ1-1; no clear D gene. Sequencing was done on a sample of blood. The sequence came from a woman aged 60-70 years in good health. In DNA form, the CDR3 reads TGTGCCAGCAGGGAGAACACTGAAGCTTTCTTT. Protein: CASRENTEAFF.